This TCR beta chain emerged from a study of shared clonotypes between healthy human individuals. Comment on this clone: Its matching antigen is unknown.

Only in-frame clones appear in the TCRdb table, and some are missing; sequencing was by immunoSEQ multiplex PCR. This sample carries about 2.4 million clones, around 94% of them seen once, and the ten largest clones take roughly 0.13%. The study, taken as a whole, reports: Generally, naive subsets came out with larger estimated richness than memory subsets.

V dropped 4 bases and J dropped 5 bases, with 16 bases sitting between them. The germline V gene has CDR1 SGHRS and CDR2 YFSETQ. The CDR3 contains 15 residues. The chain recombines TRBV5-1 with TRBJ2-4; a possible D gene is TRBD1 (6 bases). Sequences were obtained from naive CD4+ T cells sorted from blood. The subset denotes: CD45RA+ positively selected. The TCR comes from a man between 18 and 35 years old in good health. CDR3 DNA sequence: TGCGCCAGCAGCGCATCGGGGACACGGGAAAACATTCAGTACTTC. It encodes CASSASGTRENIQYF. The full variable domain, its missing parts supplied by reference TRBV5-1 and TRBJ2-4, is KAGVTQTPRYLIKTRGQQVTLSCSPISGHRSVSWYQQTPGQGLQFLFEYFSETQRNKGNFPGRFSGRQFSNSRSEMNVSTLELGDSALYLCASSASGTRENIQYFGAGTRLSVL.